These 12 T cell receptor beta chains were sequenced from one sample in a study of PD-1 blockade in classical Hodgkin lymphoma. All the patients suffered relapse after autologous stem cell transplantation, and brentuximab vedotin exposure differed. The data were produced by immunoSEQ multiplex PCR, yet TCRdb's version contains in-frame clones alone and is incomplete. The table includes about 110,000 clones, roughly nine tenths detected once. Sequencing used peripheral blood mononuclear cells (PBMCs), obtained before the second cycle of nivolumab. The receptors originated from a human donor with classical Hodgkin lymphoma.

The CDR3 is CASSLDLHPSGADTQYF. In nucleotides, the CDR3 is TGTGCCAGCAGCTTAGACCTTCACCCCTCTGGGGCAGATACGCAGTATTTT. The chain has TRBV7-2 and TRBJ2-3; D gene unclear. V was cut by 1 base and J by 4 bases, with 18 bases left in between. Germline CDR1 reads SGHTA; CDR2 reads FQGNSA. The CDR3 spans 17 residues.

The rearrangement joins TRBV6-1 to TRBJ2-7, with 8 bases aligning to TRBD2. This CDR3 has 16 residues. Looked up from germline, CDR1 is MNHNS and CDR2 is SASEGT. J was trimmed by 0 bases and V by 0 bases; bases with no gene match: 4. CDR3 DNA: TGTGCCAGCAGTGAAGCTTCGGGGGGGAGCTCCTACGAGCAGTACTTC. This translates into CASSEASGGSSYEQYF.

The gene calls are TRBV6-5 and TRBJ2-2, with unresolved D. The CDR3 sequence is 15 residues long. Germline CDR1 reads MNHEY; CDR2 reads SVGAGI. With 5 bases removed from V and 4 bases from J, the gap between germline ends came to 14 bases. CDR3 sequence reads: CASSRDPFGTGELFF. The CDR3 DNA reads TGTGCCAGCAGTCGTGATCCGTTTGGCACCGGGGAGCTGTTTTTT.

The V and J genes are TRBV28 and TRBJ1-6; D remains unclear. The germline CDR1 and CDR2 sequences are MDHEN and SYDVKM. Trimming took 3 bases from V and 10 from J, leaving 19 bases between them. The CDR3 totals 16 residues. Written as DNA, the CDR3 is TGTGCCAGCAGTTTCCCCGACTCAGGTCGTACCTCACCCCTCCACTTT. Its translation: CASSFPDSGRTSPLHF. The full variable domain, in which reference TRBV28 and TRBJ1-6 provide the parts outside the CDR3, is DVKVTQSSRYLVKRTGEKVFLECVQDMDHENMFWYRQDPGLGLRLIYFSYDVKMKEKGDIPEGYSVSREKKERFSLILESASTNQTSMYLCASSFPDSGRTSPLHFGNGTRLTVT.

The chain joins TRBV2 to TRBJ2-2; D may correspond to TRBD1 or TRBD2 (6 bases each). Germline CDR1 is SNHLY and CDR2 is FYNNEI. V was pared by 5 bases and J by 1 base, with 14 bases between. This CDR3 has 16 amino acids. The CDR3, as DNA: TGTGCCAGCAGTAGAGCGGAGGGGGGGAACACCGGGGAGCTGTTTTTT. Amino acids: CASSRAEGGNTGELFF.

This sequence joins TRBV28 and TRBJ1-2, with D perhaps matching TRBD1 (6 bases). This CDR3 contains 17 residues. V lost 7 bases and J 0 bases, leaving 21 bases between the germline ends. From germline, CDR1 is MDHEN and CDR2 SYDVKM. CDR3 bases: TGTGCCAGCATCCCTGGGGGCAGGGGTCTAGCTAACTATGGCTACACCTTC. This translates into CASIPGGRGLANYGYTF.

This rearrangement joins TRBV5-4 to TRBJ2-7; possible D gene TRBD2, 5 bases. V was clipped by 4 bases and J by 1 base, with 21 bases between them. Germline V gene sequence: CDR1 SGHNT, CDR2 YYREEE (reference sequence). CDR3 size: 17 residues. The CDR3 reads CASSDGVATLKSYEQYF. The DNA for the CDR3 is TGTGCCAGCAGCGACGGGGTAGCCACCCTTAAATCCTACGAGCAGTACTTC.

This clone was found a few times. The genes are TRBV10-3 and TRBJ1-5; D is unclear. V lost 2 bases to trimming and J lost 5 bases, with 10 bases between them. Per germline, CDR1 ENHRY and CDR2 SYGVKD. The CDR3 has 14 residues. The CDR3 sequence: CAISEGQSYQPQHF. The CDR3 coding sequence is TGTGCCATCAGTGAGGGCCAGTCTTATCAGCCCCAGCATTTT.

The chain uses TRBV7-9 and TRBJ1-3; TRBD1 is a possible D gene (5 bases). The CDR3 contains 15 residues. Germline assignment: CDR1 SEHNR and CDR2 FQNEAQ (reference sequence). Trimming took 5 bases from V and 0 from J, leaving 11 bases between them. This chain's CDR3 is CASSTHRSSGNTIYF. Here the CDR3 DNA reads TGTGCCAGCAGCACCCACAGGAGCTCTGGAAACACCATATATTTT.

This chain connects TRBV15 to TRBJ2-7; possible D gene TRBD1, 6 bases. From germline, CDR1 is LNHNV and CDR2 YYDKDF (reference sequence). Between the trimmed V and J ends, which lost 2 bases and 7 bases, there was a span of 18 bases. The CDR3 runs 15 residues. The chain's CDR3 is CATSRLVDSPGEQYF. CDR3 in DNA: TGTGCCACCAGCAGATTAGTGGACAGCCCGGGGGAGCAGTACTTC.

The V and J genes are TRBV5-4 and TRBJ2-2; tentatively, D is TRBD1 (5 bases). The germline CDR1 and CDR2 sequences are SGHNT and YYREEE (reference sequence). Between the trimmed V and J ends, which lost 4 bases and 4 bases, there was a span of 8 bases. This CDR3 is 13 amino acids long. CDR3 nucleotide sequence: TGTGCCAGCAGCCCTACAGGCACCGGGGAGCTGTTTTTT. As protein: CASSPTGTGELFF.

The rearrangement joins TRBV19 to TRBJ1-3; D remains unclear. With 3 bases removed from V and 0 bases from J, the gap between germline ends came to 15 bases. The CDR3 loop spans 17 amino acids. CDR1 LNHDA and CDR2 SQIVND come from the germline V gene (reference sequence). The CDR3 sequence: CASSIIGGVTSGNTIYF. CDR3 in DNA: TGTGCCAGTAGTATCATTGGTGGGGTAACCTCTGGAAACACCATATATTTT.